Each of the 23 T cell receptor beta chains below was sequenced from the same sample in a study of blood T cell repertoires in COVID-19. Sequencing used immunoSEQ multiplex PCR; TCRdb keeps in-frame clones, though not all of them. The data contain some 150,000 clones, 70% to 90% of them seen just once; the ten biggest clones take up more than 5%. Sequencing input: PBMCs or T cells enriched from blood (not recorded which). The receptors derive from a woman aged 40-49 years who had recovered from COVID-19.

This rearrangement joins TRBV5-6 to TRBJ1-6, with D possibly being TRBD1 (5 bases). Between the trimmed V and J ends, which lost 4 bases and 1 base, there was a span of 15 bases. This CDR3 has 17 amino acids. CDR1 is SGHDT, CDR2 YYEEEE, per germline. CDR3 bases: TGTGCCAGCAGCCCCGGGGACTCCGGGTCCTATAATTCACCCCTCCACTTT. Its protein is CASSPGDSGSYNSPLHF. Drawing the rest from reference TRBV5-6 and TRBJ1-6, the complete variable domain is DAGVTQSPTHLIKTRGQQVTLRCSPKSGHDTVSWYQQALGQGPQFIFQYYEEEERQRGNFPDRFSGHQFPNYSSELNVNALLLGDSALYLCASSPGDSGSYNSPLHFGNGTRLTVT.

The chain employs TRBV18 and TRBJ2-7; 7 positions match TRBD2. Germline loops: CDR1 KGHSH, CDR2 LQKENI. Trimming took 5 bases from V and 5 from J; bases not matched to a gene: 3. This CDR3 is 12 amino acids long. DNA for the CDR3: TGTGCCAGCTCATGGGAGGGGAACGAGCAGTACTTC. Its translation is CASSWEGNEQYF.

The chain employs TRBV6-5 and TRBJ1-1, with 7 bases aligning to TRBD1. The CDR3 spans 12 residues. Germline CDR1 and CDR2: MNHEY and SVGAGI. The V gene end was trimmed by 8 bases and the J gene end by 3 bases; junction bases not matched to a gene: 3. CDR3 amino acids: CASGDRDTEAFF. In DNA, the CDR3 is TGTGCCAGCGGAGACAGGGACACTGAAGCTTTCTTT.

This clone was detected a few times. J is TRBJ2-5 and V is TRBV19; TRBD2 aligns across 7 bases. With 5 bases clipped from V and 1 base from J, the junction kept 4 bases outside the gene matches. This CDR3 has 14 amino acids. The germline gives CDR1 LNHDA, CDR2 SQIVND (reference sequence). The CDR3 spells CASSFGGTQETQYF. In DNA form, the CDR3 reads TGTGCCAGTAGTTTCGGGGGGACCCAAGAGACCCAGTACTTC.

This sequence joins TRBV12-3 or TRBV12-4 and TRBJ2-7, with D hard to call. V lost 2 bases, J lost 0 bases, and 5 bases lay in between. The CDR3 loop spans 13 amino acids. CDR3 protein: CASSLRFSYEQYF. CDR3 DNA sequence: TGTGCCAGCAGTTTACGGTTCTCCTACGAGCAGTACTTC.

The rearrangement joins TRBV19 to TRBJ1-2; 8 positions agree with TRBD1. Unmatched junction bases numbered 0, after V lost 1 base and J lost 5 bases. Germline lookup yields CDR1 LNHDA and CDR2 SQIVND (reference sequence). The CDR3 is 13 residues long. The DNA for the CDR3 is TGTGCCAGTAGTATAGGGACAGGGTATGGCTACACCTTC. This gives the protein CASSIGTGYGYTF. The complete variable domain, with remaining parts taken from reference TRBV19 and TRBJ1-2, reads DGGITQSPKYLFRKEGQNVTLSCEQNLNHDAMYWYRQDPGQGLRLIYYSQIVNDFQKGDIAEGYSVSREKKESFPLTVTSAQKNPTAFYLCASSIGTGYGYTFGSGTRLTVV.

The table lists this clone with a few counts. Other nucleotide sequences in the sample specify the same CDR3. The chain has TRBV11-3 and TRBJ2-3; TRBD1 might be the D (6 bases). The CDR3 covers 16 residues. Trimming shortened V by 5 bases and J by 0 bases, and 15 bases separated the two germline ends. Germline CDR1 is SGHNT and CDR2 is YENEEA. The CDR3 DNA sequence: TGTGCCAGCAGCCTTGGACAGAGAGAGAGCACAGATACGCAGTATTTT. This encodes CASSLGQRESTDTQYF.

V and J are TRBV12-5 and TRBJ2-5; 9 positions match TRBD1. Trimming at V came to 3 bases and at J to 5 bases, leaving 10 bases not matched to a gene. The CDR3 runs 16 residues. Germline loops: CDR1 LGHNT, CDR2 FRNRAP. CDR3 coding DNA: TGTGCTAGTGGTTTCCTCATACAGGGGGCCGGGGAGACCCAGTACTTC. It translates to CASGFLIQGAGETQYF.

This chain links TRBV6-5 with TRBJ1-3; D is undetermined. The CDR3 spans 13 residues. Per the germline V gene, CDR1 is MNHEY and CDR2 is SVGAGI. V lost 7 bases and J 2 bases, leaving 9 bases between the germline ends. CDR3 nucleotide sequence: TGTGCCAGCACTCGGGGTGCTGGAAACACCATATATTTT. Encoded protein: CASTRGAGNTIYF.

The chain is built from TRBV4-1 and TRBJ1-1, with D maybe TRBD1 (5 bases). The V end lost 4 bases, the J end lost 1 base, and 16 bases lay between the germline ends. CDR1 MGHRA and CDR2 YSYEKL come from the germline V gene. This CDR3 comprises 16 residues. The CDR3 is CASSPLFQRGNTEAFF. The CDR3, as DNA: TGCGCCAGCAGCCCCTTATTTCAAAGGGGGAACACTGAAGCTTTCTTT.

This chain's CDR3 is CASSLGGSQPQHF. The CDR3 nucleotides are TGTGCCAGCAGCCTCGGGGGTTCCCAGCCCCAGCATTTT. The genes are TRBV5-6 and TRBJ1-5; tentative D call: TRBD1 (5 bases). This CDR3 is 13 amino acids long. CDR1 SGHDT and CDR2 YYEEEE come from the germline V gene. Trimming pared 4 bases from V and 7 bases from J, leaving 12 bases between.

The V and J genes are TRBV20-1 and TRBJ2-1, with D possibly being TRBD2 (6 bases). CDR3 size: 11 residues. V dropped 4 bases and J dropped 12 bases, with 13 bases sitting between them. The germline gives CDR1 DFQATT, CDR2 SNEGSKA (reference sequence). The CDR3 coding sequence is TGCAGTGCTAATCCTCCGGGACTGCAGTTCTTC. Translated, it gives CSANPPGLQFF.

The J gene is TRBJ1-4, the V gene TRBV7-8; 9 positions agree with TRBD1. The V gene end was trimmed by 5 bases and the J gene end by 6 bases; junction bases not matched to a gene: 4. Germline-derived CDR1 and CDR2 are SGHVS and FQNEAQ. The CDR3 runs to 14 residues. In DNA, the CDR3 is TGTGCCAGCAGCACAGGGGACAGGGATGAAAAACTGTTTTTT. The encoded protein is CASSTGDRDEKLFF. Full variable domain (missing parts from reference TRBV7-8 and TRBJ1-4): GAGVSQSPRYKVAKRGQDVALRCDPISGHVSLFWYQQALGQGPEFLTYFQNEAQLDKSGLPSDRFFAERPEGSVSTLKIQRTQQEDSAVYLCASSTGDRDEKLFFGSGTQLSVL.

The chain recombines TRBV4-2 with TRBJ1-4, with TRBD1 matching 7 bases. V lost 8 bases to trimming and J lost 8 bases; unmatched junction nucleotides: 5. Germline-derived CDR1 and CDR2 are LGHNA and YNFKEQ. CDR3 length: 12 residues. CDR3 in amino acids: CASRQGGEKLFF. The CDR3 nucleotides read TGTGCCAGCCGACAGGGCGGCGAAAAACTGTTTTTT.

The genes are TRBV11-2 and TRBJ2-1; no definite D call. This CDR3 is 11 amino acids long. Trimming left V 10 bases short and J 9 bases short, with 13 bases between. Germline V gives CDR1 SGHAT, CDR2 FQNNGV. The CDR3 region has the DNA TGTGCCACCAAAAAAGAAGCTGAGCAGTTCTTC. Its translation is CATKKEAEQFF.

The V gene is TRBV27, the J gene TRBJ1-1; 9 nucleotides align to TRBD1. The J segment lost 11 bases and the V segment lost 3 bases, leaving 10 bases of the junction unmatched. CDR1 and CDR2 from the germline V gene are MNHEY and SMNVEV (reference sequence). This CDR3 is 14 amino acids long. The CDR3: CASSFAGQGAMAFF. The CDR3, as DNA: TGTGCCAGCAGTTTTGCGGGACAGGGAGCAATGGCTTTCTTT.

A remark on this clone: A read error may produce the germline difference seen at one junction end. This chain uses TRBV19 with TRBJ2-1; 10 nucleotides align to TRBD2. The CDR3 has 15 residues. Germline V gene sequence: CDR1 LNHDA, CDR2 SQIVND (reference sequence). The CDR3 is CASSVSGRSFNEQFF. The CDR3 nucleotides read TGTGCCAGTAGTGTTAGCGGGAGGTCCTTCAATGAGCAGTTCTTC.

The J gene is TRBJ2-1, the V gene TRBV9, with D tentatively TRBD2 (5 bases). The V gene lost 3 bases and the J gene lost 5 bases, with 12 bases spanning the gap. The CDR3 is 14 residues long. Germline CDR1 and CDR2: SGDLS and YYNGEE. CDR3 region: CASSASGLNNEQFF. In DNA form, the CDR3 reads TGTGCCAGCAGCGCTTCTGGACTGAACAATGAGCAGTTCTTC.

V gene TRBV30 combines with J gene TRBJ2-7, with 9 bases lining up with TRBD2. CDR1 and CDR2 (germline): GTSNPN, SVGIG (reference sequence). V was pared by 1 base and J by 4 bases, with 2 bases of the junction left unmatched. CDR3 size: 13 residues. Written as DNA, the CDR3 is TGTGCCTGGAGTGAGCTAGCGGGGTACGAGCAGTACTTC. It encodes CAWSELAGYEQYF.

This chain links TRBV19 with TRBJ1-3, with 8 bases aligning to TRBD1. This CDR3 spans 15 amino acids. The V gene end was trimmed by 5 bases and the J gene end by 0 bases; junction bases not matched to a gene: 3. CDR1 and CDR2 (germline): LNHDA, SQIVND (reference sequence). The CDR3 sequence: CASSWTGRSGNTIYF. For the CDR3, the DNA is TGTGCCAGTAGTTGGACAGGGCGCTCTGGAAACACCATATATTTT.

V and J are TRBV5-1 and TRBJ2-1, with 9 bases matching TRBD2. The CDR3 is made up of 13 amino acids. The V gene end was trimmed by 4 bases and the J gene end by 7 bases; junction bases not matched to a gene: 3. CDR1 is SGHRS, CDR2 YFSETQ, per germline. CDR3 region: CASSGTSGNEQFF. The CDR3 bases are TGCGCCAGCAGCGGAACTAGCGGGAATGAGCAGTTCTTC.

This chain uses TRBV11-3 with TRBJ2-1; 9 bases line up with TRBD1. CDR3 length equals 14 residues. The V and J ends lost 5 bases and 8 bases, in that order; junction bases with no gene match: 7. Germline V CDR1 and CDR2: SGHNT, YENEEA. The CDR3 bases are TGTGCCAGCAGCCCGTCCCGGGACAGGGATGAGCAGTTCTTC. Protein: CASSPSRDRDEQFF.

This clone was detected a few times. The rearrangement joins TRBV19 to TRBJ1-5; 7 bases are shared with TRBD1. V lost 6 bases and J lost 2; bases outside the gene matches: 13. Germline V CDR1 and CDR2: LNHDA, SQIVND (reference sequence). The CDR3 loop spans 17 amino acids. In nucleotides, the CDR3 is TGTGCCAGTAGGCAAAACACAGGGGAGCGGGGCAATCAGCCCCAGCATTTT. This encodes CASRQNTGERGNQPQHF.